This T cell receptor beta chain emerged from a study of cytomegalovirus exposure and HLA in healthy donors. 60 Vbeta and 13 Jbeta primers were used in PCR. The assay was immunoSEQ multiplex PCR, and TCRdb's table has in-frame clones only and misses some. The sample has about 170,000 clones; over 80% are singletons. Regarding this clone: The antigen is undetermined.

V was clipped by 6 bases and J by 2 bases; unmatched bases: 3. This CDR3 spans 14 amino acids. Germline values: CDR1 SGHTA, CDR2 FQGTGA. Notes on the study in general: Later on, a genetic analysis was performed. It linked a missense variant in DCLRE1C with V- and J-gene trimming of TCR beta.

The receptor was isolated from a woman between 50 and 59 years old in good health and CMV-seropositive. Source material: PBMCs. V usage is TRBV7-3 and J usage is TRBJ2-2; 7 nucleotides agree with TRBD1. This CDR3 reads CASSRQGNTGELFF. CDR3 nucleotides: TGTGCCAGCAGTCGACAGGGAAACACCGGGGAGCTGTTTTTT.